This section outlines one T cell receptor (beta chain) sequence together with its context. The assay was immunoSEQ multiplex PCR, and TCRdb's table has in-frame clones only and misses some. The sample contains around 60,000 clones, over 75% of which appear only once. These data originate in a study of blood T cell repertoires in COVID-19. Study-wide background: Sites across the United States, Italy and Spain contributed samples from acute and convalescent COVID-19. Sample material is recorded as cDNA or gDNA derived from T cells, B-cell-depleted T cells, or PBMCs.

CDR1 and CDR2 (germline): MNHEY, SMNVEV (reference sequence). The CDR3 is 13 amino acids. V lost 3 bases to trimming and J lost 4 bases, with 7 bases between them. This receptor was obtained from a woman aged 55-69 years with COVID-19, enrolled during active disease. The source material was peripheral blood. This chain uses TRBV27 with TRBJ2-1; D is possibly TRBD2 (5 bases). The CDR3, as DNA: TGTGCCAGCAGTTTTCGAGGGTACAATGAGCAGTTCTTC. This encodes CASSFRGYNEQFF.